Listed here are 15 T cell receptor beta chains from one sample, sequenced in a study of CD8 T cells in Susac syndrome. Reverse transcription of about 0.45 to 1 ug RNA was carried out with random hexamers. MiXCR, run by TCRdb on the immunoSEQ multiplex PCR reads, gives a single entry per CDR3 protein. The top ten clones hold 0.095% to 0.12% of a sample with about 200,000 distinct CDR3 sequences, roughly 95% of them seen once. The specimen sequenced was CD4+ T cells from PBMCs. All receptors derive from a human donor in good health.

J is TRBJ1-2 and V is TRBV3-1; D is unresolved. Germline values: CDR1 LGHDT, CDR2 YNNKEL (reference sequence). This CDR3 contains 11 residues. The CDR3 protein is CAAGMGGGYTF. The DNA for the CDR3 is TGTGCAGCCGGGATGGGTGGTGGCTACACCTTC. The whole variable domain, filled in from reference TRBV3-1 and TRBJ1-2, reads DTAVSQTPKYLVTQMGNDKSIKCEQNLGHDTMYWYKQDSKKFLKIMFSYNNKELIINETVPNRFSPKSPDKAHLNLHINSLELGDSAVYFCAAGMGGGYTFGSGTRLTVV.

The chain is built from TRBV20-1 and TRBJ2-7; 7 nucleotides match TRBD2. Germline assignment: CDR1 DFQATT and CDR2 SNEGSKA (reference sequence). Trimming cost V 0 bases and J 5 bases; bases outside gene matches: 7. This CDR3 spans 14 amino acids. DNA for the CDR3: TGCAGTGCTAGAGATGCTAGCAGCGGGGACGAGCAGTACGTC. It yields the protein CSARDASSGDEQYV.

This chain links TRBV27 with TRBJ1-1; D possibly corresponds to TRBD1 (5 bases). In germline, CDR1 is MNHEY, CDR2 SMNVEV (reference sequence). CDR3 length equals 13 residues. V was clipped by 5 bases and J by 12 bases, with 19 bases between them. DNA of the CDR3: TGTGCCAGCAGTCCAGGGACCGGGCTTAGGACTTTCTTT. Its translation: CASSPGTGLRTFF.

In DNA, the CDR3 is TGTGCCAGCAGCTTAGCCCGGGAATGGGGCTACACCTTC. This codes for CASSLAREWGYTF. This chain links TRBV7-9 with TRBJ1-2; no clear D gene. The CDR3 is 13 amino acids. The V gene's germline CDR1 is SEHNR and CDR2 FQNEAQ (reference sequence). V was pared by 0 bases and J by 8 bases, with 10 bases between.

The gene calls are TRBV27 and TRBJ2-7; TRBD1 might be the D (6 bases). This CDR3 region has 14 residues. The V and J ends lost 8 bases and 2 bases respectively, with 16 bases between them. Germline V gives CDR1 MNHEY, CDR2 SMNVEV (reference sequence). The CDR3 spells CASLTGLGTYEQYV. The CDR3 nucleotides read TGTGCCAGCCTTACAGGGTTGGGCACCTACGAGCAGTACGTC.

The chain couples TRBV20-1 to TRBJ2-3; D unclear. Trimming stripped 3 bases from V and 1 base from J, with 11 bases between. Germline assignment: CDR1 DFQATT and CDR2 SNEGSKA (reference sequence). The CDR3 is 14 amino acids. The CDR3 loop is CSASFSEGTDTQYF. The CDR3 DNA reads TGCAGTGCTAGCTTTTCGGAAGGCACAGATACGCAGTATTTT.

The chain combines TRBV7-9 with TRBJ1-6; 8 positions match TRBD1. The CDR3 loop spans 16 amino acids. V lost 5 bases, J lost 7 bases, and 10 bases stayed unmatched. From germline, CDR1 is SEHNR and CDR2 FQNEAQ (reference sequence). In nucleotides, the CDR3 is TGTGCCAGCAGCACTCCGCGGACAGGGATGAATTCACCCCTCCACTTT. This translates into CASSTPRTGMNSPLHF.

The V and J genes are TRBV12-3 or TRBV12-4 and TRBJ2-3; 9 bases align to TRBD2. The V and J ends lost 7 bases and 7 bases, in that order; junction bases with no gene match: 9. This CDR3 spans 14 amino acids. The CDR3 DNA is TGTGCCAGCACTGGAACTAGCGGGTCTTATACGCAGTATTTT. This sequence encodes CASTGTSGSYTQYF.

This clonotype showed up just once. CDR3 coding DNA: TGCAGCGTACCACAGGGGGGCACAGATACGCAGTATTTT. Its translation is CSVPQGGTDTQYF. V and J are TRBV29-1 and TRBJ2-3, with TRBD1 matching 8 bases. The CDR3 loop spans 13 amino acids. Trimming took 6 bases from V and 1 from J; bases not matched to a gene: 3. The germline CDR1 and CDR2 sequences are SQVTM and ANQGSEA.

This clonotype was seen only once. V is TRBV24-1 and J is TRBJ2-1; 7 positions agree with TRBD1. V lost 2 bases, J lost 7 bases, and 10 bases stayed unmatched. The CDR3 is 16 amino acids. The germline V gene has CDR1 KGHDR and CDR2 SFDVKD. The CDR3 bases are TGTGCCACCAGTGATTCGGGCCCTGACAGGGAAAATGAGCAGTTCTTC. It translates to CATSDSGPDRENEQFF.

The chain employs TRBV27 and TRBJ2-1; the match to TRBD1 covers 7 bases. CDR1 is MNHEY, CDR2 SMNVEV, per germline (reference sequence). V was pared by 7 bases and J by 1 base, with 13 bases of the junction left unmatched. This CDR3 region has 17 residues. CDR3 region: CASTPHPRGPSYNEQFF. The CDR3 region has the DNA TGTGCCAGCACACCACACCCAAGGGGGCCATCCTACAATGAGCAGTTCTTC.

CDR3 sequence: CASKLDGNYGYTF. The CDR3 region has the DNA TGTGCCAGCAAACTGGACGGGAACTATGGCTACACCTTC. The V and J genes are TRBV6-5 and TRBJ1-2; D is undetermined. The V end lost 7 bases, the J end lost 2 bases, and 11 bases lay between the germline ends. CDR1 is MNHEY, CDR2 SVGAGI, per germline. This CDR3 is 13 amino acids long.

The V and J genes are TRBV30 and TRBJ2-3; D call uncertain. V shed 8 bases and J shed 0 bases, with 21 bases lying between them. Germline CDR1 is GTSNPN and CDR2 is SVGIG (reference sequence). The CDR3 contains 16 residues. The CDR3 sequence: CAPPSGSERSTDTQYF. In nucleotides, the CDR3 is TGTGCCCCCCCCTCAGGCTCCGAAAGGAGCACAGATACGCAGTATTTT.

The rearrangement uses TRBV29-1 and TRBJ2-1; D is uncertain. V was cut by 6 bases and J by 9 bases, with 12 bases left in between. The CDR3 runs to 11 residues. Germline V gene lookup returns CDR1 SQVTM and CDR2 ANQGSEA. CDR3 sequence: CSVWGPGEQFF. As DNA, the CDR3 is TGCAGCGTGTGGGGTCCGGGTGAGCAGTTCTTC.

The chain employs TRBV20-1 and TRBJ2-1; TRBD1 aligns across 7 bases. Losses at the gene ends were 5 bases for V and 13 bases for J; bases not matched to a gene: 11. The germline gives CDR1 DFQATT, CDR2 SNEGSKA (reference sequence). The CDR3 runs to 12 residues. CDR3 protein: CSAALTGQQQFF. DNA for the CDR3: TGCAGTGCTGCTCTGACGGGACAGCAACAGTTCTTC.